This TCR beta chain came from a study of T-cell memory formation after mild COVID-19. Turning to the study itself: The two donors had largely donor-specific TCR clusters.

General study findings and limits: Later expanders leaned CD4+, whereas day 15 to 85 contracting clones were balanced CD4/CD8.

The CDR3 runs 16 residues. Germline V gene lookup returns CDR1 LGHDT and CDR2 YNNKEL (reference sequence). Trimming left V 4 bases short and J 2 bases short, with 16 bases between. TCRdb reanalysed the 5' RACE reads using MiXCR and keeps one entry per CDR3 protein. The sample carries 470,000 or so distinct CDR3 sequences, around a quarter recorded once. Worth noting for this clonotype: Its matching antigen is unknown.

The chain has TRBV3-1 and TRBJ2-3; D is ambiguous. The material sequenced was PBMCs or a T cell subset sorted from them (not recorded which). The source of this sequence is an adult woman who had mild COVID-19 (a few samples of this study predate the infection). Cell type and time point are not known. DNA of the CDR3: TGTGCCAGCAGCCGCCAGCCGACCAGCACCACAGATACGCAGTATTTT. Its protein product is CASSRQPTSTTDTQYF.